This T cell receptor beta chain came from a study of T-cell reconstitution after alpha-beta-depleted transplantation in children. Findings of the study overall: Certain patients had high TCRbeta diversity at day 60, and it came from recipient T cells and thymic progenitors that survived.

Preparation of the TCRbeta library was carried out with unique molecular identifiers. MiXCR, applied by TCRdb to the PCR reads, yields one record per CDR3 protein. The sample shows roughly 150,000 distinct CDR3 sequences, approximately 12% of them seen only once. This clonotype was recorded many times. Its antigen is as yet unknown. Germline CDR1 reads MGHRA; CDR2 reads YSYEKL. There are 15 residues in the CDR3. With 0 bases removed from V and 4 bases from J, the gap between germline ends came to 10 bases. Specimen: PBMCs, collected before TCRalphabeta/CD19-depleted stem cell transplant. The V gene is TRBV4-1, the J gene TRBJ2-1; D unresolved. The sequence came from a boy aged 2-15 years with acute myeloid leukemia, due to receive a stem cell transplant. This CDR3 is CASSQDESRYNEQFF. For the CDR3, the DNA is TGCGCCAGCAGCCAAGATGAGTCAAGGTACAATGAGCAGTTCTTC.